The 18 T cell receptor beta chains reported below all come from one sample, sequenced in a study of T cells after yellow fever vaccination. TCRdb re-called the 5' RACE reads with MiXCR, one entry per CDR3 protein. The sample lists around 50,000 distinct CDR3 sequences; 7.4% were seen once. The sequenced sample was CD8+ T cells sorted from PBMCs, obtained more than 13 days after the first yellow fever vaccination. The receptors originated from a man aged 18 to 29 who received the YFV17D yellow fever vaccine.

This clonotype was observed at least ten times. In DNA form, the CDR3 reads TGTGCCAGCAGTTGGACAGGGGGCTCTGGGGCCAACGTCCTGACTTTC. Its protein product is CASSWTGGSGANVLTF. V and J are TRBV6-2 or TRBV6-3 and TRBJ2-6, with 10 positions matching TRBD1. With V trimmed by 4 bases and J by 0 bases, 0 bases remained unmatched. This CDR3 is built from 16 residues. The germline V gene has CDR1 MNHEY and CDR2 SVGEGT.

This clonotype was recorded many times. The chain carries TRBV7-9 and TRBJ1-2, with D possibly matching TRBD1 (5 bases). CDR3 length: 15 amino acids. Germline V gene sequence: CDR1 SEHNR, CDR2 FQNEAQ (reference sequence). V dropped 1 base and J dropped 4 bases, with 13 bases sitting between them. CDR3: CASSLGAGSFYGYTF. The CDR3 nucleotides are TGTGCCAGCAGCTTAGGGGCAGGGTCATTCTATGGCTACACCTTC.

The sample holds many counts of this clonotype. The J gene is TRBJ2-3, the V gene TRBV10-2, with a weak D call TRBD1 (6 bases). Trimming pared 8 bases from V and 10 bases from J, leaving 16 bases between. This CDR3 spans 12 amino acids. Germline V gene lookup returns CDR1 WSHSY and CDR2 SAAADI. CDR3 DNA: TGCGCCAGCGATAACAGGGTTTCTGCGCAGTATTTT. It translates to CASDNRVSAQYF.

The sample holds many counts of this clonotype. The rearrangement uses TRBV7-9 and TRBJ2-7; no reliable D call. Deletions cut 2 bases from V and 0 bases from J, with 8 bases between. This CDR3 is built from 14 residues. CDR1 is SEHNR and CDR2 is FQNEAQ in the germline V gene (reference sequence). In DNA, the CDR3 is TGTGCCAGCAGCTTAAGCACACTCTCCTACGAGCAGTACTTC. Protein sequence: CASSLSTLSYEQYF.

At least ten counts were recorded for this clonotype. The rearrangement links TRBV12-3 or TRBV12-4 to TRBJ2-3; tentatively, D is TRBD2 (6 bases). CDR3 length equals 16 residues. V gave up 3 bases and J gave up 0 bases, with 13 bases separating them. CDR3 bases: TGTGCCAGCAGTTTTTCGGGCGGGGAAAGCACAGATACGCAGTATTTT. It translates to CASSFSGGESTDTQYF.

V gene TRBV6-1 combines with J gene TRBJ2-7, with 10 bases identical to TRBD1. The CDR3 is 16 amino acids. V dropped 4 bases and J dropped 2; count of bases not matched to a gene: 8. Germline V CDR1 and CDR2: MNHNS, SASEGT. CDR3 in amino acids: CASSAWTGGYTYEQYV. In DNA form, the CDR3 reads TGTGCCAGCAGTGCTTGGACAGGGGGATATACCTACGAGCAGTACGTC.

Turning to this clonotype: This could be a read error, since a much larger clone is one nucleotide away. J is TRBJ2-1 and V is TRBV20-1; possible D gene TRBD2, 6 bases. Germline CDR1 and CDR2: DFQATT and SNEGSKA (reference sequence). CDR3 length: 14 amino acids. V shed 5 bases and J shed 0 bases, with 11 bases lying between them. In DNA, the CDR3 is TGCAGTGCTGCCGGGAGAAGCTCCTACAATGAGCAGTTCTTC. It encodes CSAAGRSSYNEQFF.

This chain uses TRBV9 with TRBJ1-2, with 7 bases lining up with TRBD1. Trimming removed 0 bases from V and 6 bases from J; junction bases left unmatched: 5. The CDR3 spans 14 residues. Germline assignment: CDR1 SGDLS and CDR2 YYNGEE. The CDR3 DNA reads as TGTGCCAGCAGCGTAGACGGGACAGCGAATGGCTACACCTTC. This gives the protein CASSVDGTANGYTF.

This clonotype came up many times. The chain links TRBV5-6 to TRBJ1-2, with unresolved D. The CDR3 loop spans 13 amino acids. Germline V lookup: CDR1 SGHDT, CDR2 YYEEEE. V was shortened by 3 bases and J by 1 base, with 7 bases between the two germline ends. CDR3 sequence (DNA): TGTGCCAGCAGCTCCGGGAGTAACTATGGCTACACCTTC. Its protein product is CASSSGSNYGYTF.

This clonotype was seen a handful of times. The chain uses TRBV7-9 and TRBJ2-7, with 10 bases lining up with TRBD2. V lost 4 bases, J lost 0 bases, and 9 bases stayed unmatched. The CDR3 extends over 17 amino acids. The V gene's germline CDR1 is SEHNR and CDR2 FQNEAQ (reference sequence). CDR3 loop: CASSSPLSGGLSYEQYF. CDR3 DNA sequence: TGTGCCAGCAGCTCCCCCCTTAGCGGGGGGCTCTCCTACGAGCAGTACTTC.

This clonotype was detected ten times or more. V usage is TRBV7-3 and J usage is TRBJ2-3; 10 nucleotides match TRBD2. Trimming cost V 5 bases and J 4 bases; bases outside gene matches: 6. Germline lookup yields CDR1 SGHTA and CDR2 FQGTGA. The CDR3 runs 15 residues. The CDR3 is CASSQGTSVADTQYF. In DNA, the CDR3 is TGTGCCAGCAGCCAAGGGACTAGCGTTGCAGATACGCAGTATTTT.

In this sample, this clonotype turned up many times. The junction departs from germline at one end; a sequencing error may be responsible. The J gene is TRBJ2-7, the V gene TRBV10-3; TRBD1 aligns across 9 bases. This CDR3 comprises 14 residues. Looked up from germline, CDR1 is ENHRY and CDR2 is SYGVKD. This chain's CDR3 is CAIRWTGESYEQYF. In DNA, the CDR3 is TGTGCCATCAGATGGACAGGGGAAAGTTACGAGCAGTACTTT.

This clonotype has at least ten counts. The chain couples TRBV15 to TRBJ2-4; 10 bases align to TRBD1. The germline gives CDR1 LNHNV, CDR2 YYDKDF (reference sequence). V lost 3 bases to trimming and J lost 10 bases; unmatched junction nucleotides: 12. This CDR3 is built from 16 residues. The CDR3 loop is CATSRTGGVNLGIQYF. For the CDR3, the DNA is TGTGCCACCAGCAGGACAGGGGGCGTCAACCTTGGGATTCAGTACTTC.

This clonotype has ten or more counts. The chain is built from TRBV5-4 and TRBJ2-1; possibly TRBD2 for D (6 bases). The CDR3 runs 14 residues. CDR1 and CDR2 (germline): SGHNT, YYREEE (reference sequence). V was cut by 5 bases and J by 5 bases, with 14 bases left in between. CDR3 amino acids: CASSYSGSDNEQFF. The CDR3 region has the DNA TGTGCCAGCAGTTATAGCGGATCTGACAATGAGCAGTTCTTC.

This chain links TRBV19 with TRBJ1-1; 8 nucleotides line up with TRBD1. Trimming removed 9 bases from V and 5 bases from J; junction bases left unmatched: 8. Looked up from germline, CDR1 is LNHDA and CDR2 is SQIVND (reference sequence). The CDR3 extends over 13 amino acids. The CDR3 DNA follows: TGTGCCAGCCCCGGACAGGGAGGGACTGAAGCTTTCTTT. Its translation is CASPGQGGTEAFF. Looking up the rest from reference TRBV19 and TRBJ1-1 gives the full variable domain: DGGITQSPKYLFRKEGQNVTLSCEQNLNHDAMYWYRQDPGQGLRLIYYSQIVNDFQKGDIAEGYSVSREKKESFPLTVTSAQKNPTAFYLCASPGQGGTEAFFGQGTRLTVV.

In regard to this clonotype: One base away lies a much larger clone, so this may be a sequencing read error. The J gene is TRBJ2-1, the V gene TRBV20-1; no definite D call. The CDR3 extends over 15 amino acids. The germline gives CDR1 DFQATT, CDR2 SNEGSKA (reference sequence). CDR3 in DNA: TGCAGTGCTGAGGTAGATCCGAGCTCCTACAATGAGCAGATCTTC. Protein product: CSAEVDPSSYNEQIF.

The chain joins TRBV29-1 to TRBJ2-7; 7 nucleotides align to TRBD1. The germline gives CDR1 SQVTM, CDR2 ANQGSEA. V shed 3 bases, J shed 3 bases, and the junction held 20 bases outside the gene matches. This CDR3 contains 18 residues. The CDR3 loop is CSVEWGPDRAGGLYEQYF. In nucleotides, the CDR3 is TGCAGCGTTGAGTGGGGGCCCGACAGGGCTGGGGGCCTCTACGAGCAGTACTTC.

The table lists this clonotype with many counts. The J gene is TRBJ2-5, the V gene TRBV5-1; tentative D call: TRBD2 (7 bases). V was cut by 6 bases and J by 5 bases, with 20 bases left in between. The germline V gene has CDR1 SGHRS and CDR2 YFSETQ. The CDR3 is made up of 15 amino acids. In nucleotides, the CDR3 is TGCGCCAGCACGCCTCGGGGGGCATACGGGGAGACCCAGTACTTC. Protein: CASTPRGAYGETQYF. Looking up the rest from reference TRBV5-1 and TRBJ2-5 gives the full variable domain: KAGVTQTPRYLIKTRGQQVTLSCSPISGHRSVSWYQQTPGQGLQFLFEYFSETQRNKGNFPGRFSGRQFSNSRSEMNVSTLELGDSALYLCASTPRGAYGETQYFGPGTRLLVL.